The 18 T cell receptor beta chains given below trace back to one sample, sequenced in a study of cytomegalovirus exposure and HLA in healthy donors. PCR primers comprised 60 Vbeta and 13 Jbeta primers. Assay: immunoSEQ multiplex PCR; the TCRdb copy retains only in-frame clones and omits some. The repertoire holds approximately 140,000 clones, about 60% seen once, with around 7.1% in the top ten. Sequenced material: PBMCs. The receptors derive from a woman in her fifties or sixties in good health and CMV-seropositive.

The rearrangement joins TRBV5-1 to TRBJ1-5, with TRBD1 matching over 10 bases. This CDR3 contains 15 residues. V gave up 5 bases and J gave up 5 bases; unmatched junction bases: 7. Germline loops: CDR1 SGHRS, CDR2 YFSETQ. CDR3 bases: TGCGCCAGCAGTCCGACCGGGACAGGGGATCAGCCCCAGCATTTT. Translated, it gives CASSPTGTGDQPQHF. The entire variable domain, with the rest obtained from reference TRBV5-1 and TRBJ1-5, is as follows: KAGVTQTPRYLIKTRGQQVTLSCSPISGHRSVSWYQQTPGQGLQFLFEYFSETQRNKGNFPGRFSGRQFSNSRSEMNVSTLELGDSALYLCASSPTGTGDQPQHFGDGTRLSIL.

In its sample, this clone was seen a few times. J is TRBJ2-1 and V is TRBV10-1; 7 bases line up with TRBD2. This CDR3 contains 16 residues. Trimming removed 4 bases from V and 6 bases from J; junction bases left unmatched: 12. Germline V CDR1 and CDR2: WNHNN, SYGVQD (reference sequence). The CDR3 nucleotides read TGCGCCAGCAGTGTGAATCCCACTAGCGCTAGCAATGAGCAGTTCTTC. Protein sequence: CASSVNPTSASNEQFF.

This clone was seen a single time. CDR3 bases: TGTGCCTGGAGTGTAGGGACTGGCGGCTACACCTTC. This translates into CAWSVGTGGYTF. The V and J genes are TRBV30 and TRBJ1-2, with a tentative D call TRBD1 (5 bases). Trimming removed 0 bases from V and 8 bases from J, with 10 bases in between. The CDR3 loop spans 12 amino acids. CDR1 is GTSNPN, CDR2 SVGIG, per germline (reference sequence).

This clone occurred once. This chain connects TRBV19 to TRBJ2-7; D possibly corresponds to TRBD1 (5 bases). The V end lost 4 bases, the J end lost 3 bases, and 13 bases lay between the germline ends. The CDR3 length is 14 residues. Germline-derived CDR1 and CDR2 are LNHDA and SQIVND (reference sequence). In nucleotides, the CDR3 is TGTGCCAGTAGTACCATGGCAGGGTACTACGAGCAGTACTTC. Protein: CASSTMAGYYEQYF.

The chain links TRBV2 to TRBJ1-5; the D gene is possibly TRBD1 (6 bases). Trimming took 4 bases from V and 2 from J, leaving 9 bases between them. Germline-derived CDR1 and CDR2 are SNHLY and FYNNEI. The length of the CDR3 is 14 residues. The CDR3 sequence: CASSVSGGNQPQHF. CDR3 DNA sequence: TGTGCCAGCAGTGTCTCAGGGGGCAATCAGCCCCAGCATTTT.

The chain is built from TRBV5-1 and TRBJ1-5, with 9 bases lining up with TRBD1. CDR3 length equals 15 residues. V was clipped by 4 bases and J by 2 bases; unmatched bases: 4. Germline values: CDR1 SGHRS, CDR2 YFSETQ. CDR3 in amino acids: CASSPGQGRNQPQHF. CDR3 bases: TGCGCCAGCAGCCCAGGACAGGGGCGCAATCAGCCCCAGCATTTT.

V is TRBV4-2 and J is TRBJ2-1, with unresolved D. The CDR3 totals 14 residues. Trimming cost V 0 bases and J 5 bases, with 8 bases left between them. Germline CDR1 is LGHNA and CDR2 is YNFKEQ. CDR3 in amino acids: CASSQDGQHNEQFF. The CDR3 DNA sequence: TGTGCCAGCAGCCAAGATGGGCAGCACAATGAGCAGTTCTTC.

The chain carries TRBV7-2 and TRBJ2-1; D might be TRBD1 (6 bases). Trimming shortened V by 5 bases and J by 4 bases, and 15 bases separated the two germline ends. CDR3 length equals 15 residues. Germline CDR1 and CDR2: SGHTA and FQGNSA. The CDR3 nucleotides read TGTGCCAGCAGCCGTGACAGGACCGTTTACAATGAGCAGTTCTTC. Translated: CASSRDRTVYNEQFF.

The V and J genes are TRBV6-6 and TRBJ2-5, with 11 bases fitting TRBD1. With 2 bases clipped from V and 4 bases from J, the junction kept 3 bases outside the gene matches. The germline CDR1 and CDR2 sequences are MNHNY and SVGAGI (reference sequence). This CDR3 is 15 amino acids long. Here the CDR3 reads CASSYGQGARETQYF. The DNA for the CDR3 is TGTGCCAGCAGTTACGGACAGGGGGCGAGAGAGACCCAGTACTTC.

CDR3 sequence (DNA): TGTGCCAGCAGTCCTCGCACTAGCGGCCTTTCCTACGAGCAGTACTTC. It codes for CASSPRTSGLSYEQYF. The chain combines TRBV28 with TRBJ2-7; 8 positions agree with TRBD2. V lost 5 bases and J lost 1; bases outside the gene matches: 10. Germline CDR1 and CDR2: MDHEN and SYDVKM. CDR3 length: 16 residues.

The J gene is TRBJ1-2, the V gene TRBV9; TRBD1 aligns across 7 bases. The CDR3 extends over 15 amino acids. Germline trimming cut 4 bases from V and 5 bases from J; bases unmatched to any gene: 11. CDR1 and CDR2 (germline): SGDLS, YYNGEE. The CDR3 DNA reads TGTGCCAGCAGCTGGGGGCAGGGGGAAGGGTATGGCTACACCTTC. It codes for CASSWGQGEGYGYTF.

Here the CDR3 DNA reads TGTGCCAGCAGCAAAGATAGGGGACAATTTGTGTACAATGAGCAGTTCTTC. Amino acid sequence: CASSKDRGQFVYNEQFF. This chain connects TRBV21-1 to TRBJ2-1; TRBD1, the table's D call, lacks a check against the DNA. TRBV21-1 is termed a pseudogene. The CDR3 totals 17 residues.

This clone has a handful of counts. V and J are TRBV14 and TRBJ2-5; 7 nucleotides align to TRBD2. Trimming cost V 0 bases and J 7 bases; bases outside gene matches: 11. From germline, CDR1 is SGHDN and CDR2 FVKESK. The CDR3 runs 16 residues. CDR3 loop: CASSQDRAGYRRTQYF. Written as DNA, the CDR3 is TGTGCCAGCAGCCAAGACCGAGCGGGGTACAGGCGGACCCAGTACTTC.

The J gene is TRBJ2-1, the V gene TRBV2; TRBD2 aligns across 11 bases. The junction had 1 base not matched to a gene; V was cut back by 7 bases and J by 5 bases. Looked up from germline, CDR1 is SNHLY and CDR2 is FYNNEI. The CDR3 spans 13 residues. In DNA, the CDR3 is TGTGCCAGCACTAGCGGGAGGCACAATGAGCAGTTCTTC. Translating it yields CASTSGRHNEQFF.

The chain combines TRBV28 with TRBJ2-7; a weak D match, TRBD2 (5 bases). Germline assignment: CDR1 MDHEN and CDR2 SYDVKM. The CDR3 length is 13 residues. Trimming cost V 2 bases and J 3 bases, with 8 bases left between them. The CDR3 loop reads CASSLPGSYEQYF. The CDR3 nucleotides are TGTGCCAGCAGTTTACCGGGGAGCTACGAGCAGTACTTC. Complete variable domain (other parts from reference TRBV28 and TRBJ2-7): DVKVTQSSRYLVKRTGEKVFLECVQDMDHENMFWYRQDPGLGLRLIYFSYDVKMKEKGDIPEGYSVSREKKERFSLILESASTNQTSMYLCASSLPGSYEQYFGPGTRLTVT.

The CDR3 bases are TGTGCCAGCAGCTTGGCTAGCGGAGGGATCTACAATGAGCAGTTCTTC. Residues: CASSLASGGIYNEQFF. The J gene is TRBJ2-1, the V gene TRBV7-8; 7 positions agree with TRBD2. With V trimmed by 3 bases and J by 3 bases, 8 bases remained unmatched. This CDR3 has 16 amino acids. The germline gives CDR1 SGHVS, CDR2 FQNEAQ. Drawing the rest from reference TRBV7-8 and TRBJ2-1, the complete variable domain is GAGVSQSPRYKVAKRGQDVALRCDPISGHVSLFWYQQALGQGPEFLTYFQNEAQLDKSGLPSDRFFAERPEGSVSTLKIQRTQQEDSAVYLCASSLASGGIYNEQFFGPGTRLTVL.

This clone showed up just a few times. This specimen includes other DNA sequences encoding the same CDR3. The V gene is TRBV10-3, the J gene TRBJ1-2; a weak D match, TRBD1 (5 bases). CDR1 and CDR2 (germline): ENHRY, SYGVKD. The CDR3 consists of 14 residues. Deletions cut 3 bases from V and 5 bases from J, with 13 bases between. The CDR3 region is CAISDIQGGYGYTF. The CDR3 DNA is TGTGCCATCAGTGATATCCAGGGAGGGTATGGCTACACCTTC.

The chain joins TRBV25-1 to TRBJ2-5; 8 bases line up with TRBD1. The J call is in doubt because the DNA end fits TRBJ2-7 better. Germline V gives CDR1 MGHDK, CDR2 SYGVNS. The CDR3 sequence is 17 residues long. As DNA, the CDR3 is TGTGCCAGCAGCCCCAACCCCGGGACAGGTTTATCCTACGAGCAGTACTTC. It is translated as CASSPNPGTGLSYEQYF.